The entry that follows covers one T cell receptor (beta chain) sequence. The antigen remains undetermined. Single viable CD3+CD4+CD8-CD45RO+ cells were sorted as the memory CD4+ T cells. Profiling relied on immunoSEQ multiplex PCR, and the TCRdb table lists in-frame clones only, not all of them. The data hold around 50,000 clones, with 78% observed a single time. This entry comes from a study of memory CD4+ T cells and cytomegalovirus serostatus. General study findings and limits: CD4+ memory repertoires contained about 40% of the 164 reported CMV TCRbeta sequences.

The CDR3 sequence is 16 residues long. The germline V and J ends were trimmed by 4 bases and 4 bases, with 17 bases remaining between them. Germline lookup yields CDR1 MDHEN and CDR2 SYDVKM. The sequence was obtained from an adult in good health and CMV-seronegative. What was sequenced was memory CD4+ T cells from blood. The chain combines TRBV28 with TRBJ1-3, with a weak D call TRBD1 (5 bases). The chain's CDR3 is CASSSPREGHGNTIYF. The CDR3 nucleotides are TGTGCCAGCAGTTCCCCCCGGGAGGGGCACGGAAACACCATATATTTT.